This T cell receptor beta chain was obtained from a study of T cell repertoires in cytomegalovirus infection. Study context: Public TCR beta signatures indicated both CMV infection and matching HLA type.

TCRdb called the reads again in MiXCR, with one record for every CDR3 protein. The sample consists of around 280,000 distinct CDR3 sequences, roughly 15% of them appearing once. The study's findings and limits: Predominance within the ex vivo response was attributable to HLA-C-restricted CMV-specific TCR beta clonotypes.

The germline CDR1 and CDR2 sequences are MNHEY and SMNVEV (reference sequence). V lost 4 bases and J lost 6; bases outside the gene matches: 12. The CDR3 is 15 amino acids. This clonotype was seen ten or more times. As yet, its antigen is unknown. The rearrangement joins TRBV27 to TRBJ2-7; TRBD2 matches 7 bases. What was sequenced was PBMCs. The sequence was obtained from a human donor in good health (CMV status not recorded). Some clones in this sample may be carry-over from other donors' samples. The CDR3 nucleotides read TGTGCCAGCAGTTACCGGGACCCGGGCGGGGGCGAGCAGTACTTC. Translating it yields CASSYRDPGGGEQYF.